This record concerns one T cell receptor (beta chain) sequence. What it recognizes is unknown. The data are from a study of brain T cells in children with intractable seizures. The study's findings and limits: Clones missing pre-surgery may reflect undersampling of that blood sample.

Documented time point: blood from clinic visit 5 months post-surgery; TSC patient then seizure free. The sequenced cases were selected for having the highest brain T cell transcript signatures. Generated by immunoSEQ multiplex PCR, the TCRdb table keeps only in-frame clones and is missing some. The sample carries 340,000 or so clones, 93% recorded once. This CDR3 has 18 amino acids. V lost 4 bases, J lost 0 bases, and 12 bases stayed unmatched. Per germline, CDR1 SGHTA and CDR2 FQGTGA. The chain has TRBV7-3 and TRBJ2-7; TRBD2 matches at 10 bases. Sample: peripheral blood, taken more than 4 months after surgery. This sequence originates from a boy in the first two years of life with tuberous sclerosis and intractable seizures. The CDR3: CASSSSRTSGPSSYEQYF. The CDR3 DNA is TGTGCCAGCAGCTCGTCCCGGACTAGCGGTCCTAGCTCCTACGAGCAGTACTTC.